This entry is about one T cell receptor beta chain. Its specificity is unknown. These data originate in a study of long-term antiretroviral therapy in people with HIV. Points from the study as a whole: Clones with expansion before ART led the repertoire at all time points. Whereas controls had wider CDR3 length ranges, HIV repertoires had narrower ones. Diversity measured after ART increased yet remained under transplant donor controls.

The libraries were made with immunoSEQ v3.0 at survey level. Assay used: immunoSEQ multiplex PCR; TCRdb lists only in-frame clones, some missing. The sample records tens of thousands of clones, 80% being singletons. CDR3 length: 13 residues. The germline V and J ends were trimmed by 6 bases and 9 bases, with 17 bases remaining between them. Germline-derived CDR1 and CDR2 are MNHNY and SVGAGI (reference sequence). The specimen comprised unsorted PBMCs, sampled 1.5 years after starting antiretroviral therapy. The receptor comes from a man aged 18-30 years with HIV. The genes are TRBV6-6 and TRBJ1-1; D ambiguous. The CDR3: CASSQLLDVKAFF. The CDR3 coding sequence is TGTGCCAGCAGCCAACTATTGGACGTCAAAGCTTTCTTT.